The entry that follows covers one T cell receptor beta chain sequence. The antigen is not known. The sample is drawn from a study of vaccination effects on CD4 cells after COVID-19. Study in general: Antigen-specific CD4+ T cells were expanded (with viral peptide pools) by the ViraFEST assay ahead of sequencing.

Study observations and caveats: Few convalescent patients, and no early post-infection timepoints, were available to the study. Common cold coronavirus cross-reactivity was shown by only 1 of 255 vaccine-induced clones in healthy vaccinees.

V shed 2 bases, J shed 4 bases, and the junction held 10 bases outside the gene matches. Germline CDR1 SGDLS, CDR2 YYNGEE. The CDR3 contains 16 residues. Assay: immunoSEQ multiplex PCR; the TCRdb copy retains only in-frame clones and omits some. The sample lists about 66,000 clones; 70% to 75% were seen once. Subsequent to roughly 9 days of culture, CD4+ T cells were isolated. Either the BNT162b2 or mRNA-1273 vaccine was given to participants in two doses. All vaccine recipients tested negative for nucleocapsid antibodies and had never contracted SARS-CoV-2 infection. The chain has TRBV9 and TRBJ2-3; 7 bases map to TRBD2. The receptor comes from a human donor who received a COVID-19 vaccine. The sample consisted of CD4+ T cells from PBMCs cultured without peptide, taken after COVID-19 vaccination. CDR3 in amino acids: CASSVLGHTSADTQYF. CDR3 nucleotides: TGTGCCAGCAGCGTTCTCGGACATACTAGCGCAGATACGCAGTATTTT.